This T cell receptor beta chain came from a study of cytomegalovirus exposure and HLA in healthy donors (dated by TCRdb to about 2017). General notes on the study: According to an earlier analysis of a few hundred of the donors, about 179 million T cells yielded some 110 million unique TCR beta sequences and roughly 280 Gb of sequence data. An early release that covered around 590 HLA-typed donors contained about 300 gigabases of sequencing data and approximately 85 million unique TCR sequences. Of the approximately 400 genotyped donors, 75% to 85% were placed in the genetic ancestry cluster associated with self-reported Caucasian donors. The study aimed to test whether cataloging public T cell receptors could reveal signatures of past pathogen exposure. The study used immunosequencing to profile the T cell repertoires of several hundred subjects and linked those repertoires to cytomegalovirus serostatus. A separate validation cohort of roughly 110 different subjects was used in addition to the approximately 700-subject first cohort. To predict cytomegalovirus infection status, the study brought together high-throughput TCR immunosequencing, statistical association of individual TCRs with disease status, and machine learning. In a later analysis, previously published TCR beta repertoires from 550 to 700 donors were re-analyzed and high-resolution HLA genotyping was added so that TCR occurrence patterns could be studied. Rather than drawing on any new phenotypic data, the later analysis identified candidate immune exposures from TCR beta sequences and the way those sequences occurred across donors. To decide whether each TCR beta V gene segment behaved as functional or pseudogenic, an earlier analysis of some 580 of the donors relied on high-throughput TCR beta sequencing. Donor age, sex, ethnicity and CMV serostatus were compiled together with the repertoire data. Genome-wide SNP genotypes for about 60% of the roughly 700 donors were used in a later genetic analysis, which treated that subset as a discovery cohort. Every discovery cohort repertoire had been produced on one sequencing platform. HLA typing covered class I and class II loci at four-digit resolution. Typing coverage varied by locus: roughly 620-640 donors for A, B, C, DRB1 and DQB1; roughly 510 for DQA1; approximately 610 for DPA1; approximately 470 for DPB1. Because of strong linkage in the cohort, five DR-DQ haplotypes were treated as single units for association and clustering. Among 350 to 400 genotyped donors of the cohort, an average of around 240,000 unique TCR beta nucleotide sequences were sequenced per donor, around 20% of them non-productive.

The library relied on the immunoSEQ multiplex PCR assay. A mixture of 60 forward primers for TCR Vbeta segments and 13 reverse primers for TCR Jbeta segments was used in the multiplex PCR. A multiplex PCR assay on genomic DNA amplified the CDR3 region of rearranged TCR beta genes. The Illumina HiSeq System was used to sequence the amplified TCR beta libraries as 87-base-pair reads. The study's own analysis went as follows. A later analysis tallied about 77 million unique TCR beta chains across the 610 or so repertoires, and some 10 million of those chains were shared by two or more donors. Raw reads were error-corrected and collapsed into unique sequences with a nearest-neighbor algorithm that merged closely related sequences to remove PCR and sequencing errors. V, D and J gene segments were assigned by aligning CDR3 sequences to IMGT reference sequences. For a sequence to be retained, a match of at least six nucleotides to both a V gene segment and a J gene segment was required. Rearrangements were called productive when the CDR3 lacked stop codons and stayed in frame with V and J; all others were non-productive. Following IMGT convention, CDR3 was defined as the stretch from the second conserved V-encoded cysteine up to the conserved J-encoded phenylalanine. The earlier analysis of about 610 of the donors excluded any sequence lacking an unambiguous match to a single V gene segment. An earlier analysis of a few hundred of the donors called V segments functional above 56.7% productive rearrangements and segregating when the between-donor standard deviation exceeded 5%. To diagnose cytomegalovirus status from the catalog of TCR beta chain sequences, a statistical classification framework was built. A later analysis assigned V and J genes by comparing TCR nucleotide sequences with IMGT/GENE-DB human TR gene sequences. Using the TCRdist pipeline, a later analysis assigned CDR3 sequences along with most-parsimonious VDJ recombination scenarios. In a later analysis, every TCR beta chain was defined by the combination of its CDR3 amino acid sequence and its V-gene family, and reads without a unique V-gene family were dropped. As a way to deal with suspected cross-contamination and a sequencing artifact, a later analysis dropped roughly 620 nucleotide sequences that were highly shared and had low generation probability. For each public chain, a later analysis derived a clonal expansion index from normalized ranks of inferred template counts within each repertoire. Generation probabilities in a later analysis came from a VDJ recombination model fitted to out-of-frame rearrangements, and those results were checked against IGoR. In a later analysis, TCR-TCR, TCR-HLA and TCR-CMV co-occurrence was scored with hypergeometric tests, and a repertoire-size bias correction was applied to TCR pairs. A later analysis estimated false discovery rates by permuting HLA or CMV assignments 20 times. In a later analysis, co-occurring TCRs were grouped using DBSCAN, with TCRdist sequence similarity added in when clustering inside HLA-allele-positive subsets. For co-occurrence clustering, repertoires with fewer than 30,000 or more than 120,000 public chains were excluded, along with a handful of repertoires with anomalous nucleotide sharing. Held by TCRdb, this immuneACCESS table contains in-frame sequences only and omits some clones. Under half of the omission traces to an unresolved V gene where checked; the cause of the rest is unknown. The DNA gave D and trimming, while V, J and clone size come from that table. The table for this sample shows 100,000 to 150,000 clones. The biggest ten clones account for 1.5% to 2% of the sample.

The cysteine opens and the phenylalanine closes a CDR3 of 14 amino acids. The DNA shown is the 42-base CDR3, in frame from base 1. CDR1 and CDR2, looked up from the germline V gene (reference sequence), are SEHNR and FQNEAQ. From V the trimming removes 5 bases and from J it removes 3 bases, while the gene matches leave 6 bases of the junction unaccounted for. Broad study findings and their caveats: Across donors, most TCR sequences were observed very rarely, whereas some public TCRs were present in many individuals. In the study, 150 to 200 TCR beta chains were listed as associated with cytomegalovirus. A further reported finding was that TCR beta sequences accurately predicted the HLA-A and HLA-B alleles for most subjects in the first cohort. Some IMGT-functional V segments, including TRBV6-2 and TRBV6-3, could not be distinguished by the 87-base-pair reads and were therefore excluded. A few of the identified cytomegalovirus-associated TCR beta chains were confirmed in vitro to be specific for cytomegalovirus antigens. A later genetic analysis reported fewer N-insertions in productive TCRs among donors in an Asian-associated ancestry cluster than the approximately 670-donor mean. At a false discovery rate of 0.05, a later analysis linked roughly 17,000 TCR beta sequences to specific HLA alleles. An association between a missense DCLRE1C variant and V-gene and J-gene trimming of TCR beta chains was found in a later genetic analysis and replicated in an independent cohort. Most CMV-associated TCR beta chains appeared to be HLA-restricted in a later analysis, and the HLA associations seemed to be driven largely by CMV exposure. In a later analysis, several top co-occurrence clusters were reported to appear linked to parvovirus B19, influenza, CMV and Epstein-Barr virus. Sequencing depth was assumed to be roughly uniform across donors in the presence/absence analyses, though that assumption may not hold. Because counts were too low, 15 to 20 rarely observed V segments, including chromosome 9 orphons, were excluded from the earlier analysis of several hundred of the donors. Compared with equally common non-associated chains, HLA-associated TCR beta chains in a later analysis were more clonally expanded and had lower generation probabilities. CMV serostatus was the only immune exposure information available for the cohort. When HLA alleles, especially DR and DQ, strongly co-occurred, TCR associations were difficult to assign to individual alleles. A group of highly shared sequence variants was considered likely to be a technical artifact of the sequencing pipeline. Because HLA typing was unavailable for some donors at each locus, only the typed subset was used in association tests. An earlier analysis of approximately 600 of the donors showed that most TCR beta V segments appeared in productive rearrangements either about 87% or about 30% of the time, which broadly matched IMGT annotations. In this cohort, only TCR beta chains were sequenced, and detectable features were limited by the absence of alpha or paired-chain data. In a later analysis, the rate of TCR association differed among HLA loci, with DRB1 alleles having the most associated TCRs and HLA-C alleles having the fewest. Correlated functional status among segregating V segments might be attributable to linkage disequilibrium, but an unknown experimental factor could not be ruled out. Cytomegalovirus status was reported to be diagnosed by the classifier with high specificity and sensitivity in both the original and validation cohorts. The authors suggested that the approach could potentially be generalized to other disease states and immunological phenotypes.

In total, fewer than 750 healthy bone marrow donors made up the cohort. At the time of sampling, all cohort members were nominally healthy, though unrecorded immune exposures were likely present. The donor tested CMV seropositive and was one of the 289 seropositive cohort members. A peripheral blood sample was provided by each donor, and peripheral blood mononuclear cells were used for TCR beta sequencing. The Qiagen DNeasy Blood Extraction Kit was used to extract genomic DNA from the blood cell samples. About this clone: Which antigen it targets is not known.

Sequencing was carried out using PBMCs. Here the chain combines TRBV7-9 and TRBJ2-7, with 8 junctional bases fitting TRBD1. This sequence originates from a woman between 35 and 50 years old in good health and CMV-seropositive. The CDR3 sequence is CASSTGTGDYEQYF. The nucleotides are TGTGCCAGCAGCACCGGGACAGGAGACTACGAGCAGTACTTC.